The 28 T cell receptor beta chains presented below share a single source sample, sequenced in a study of T cells after yellow fever vaccination. One entry per CDR3 protein results from TCRdb running MiXCR on the 5' RACE reads. Found here are around 65,000 distinct CDR3 sequences, roughly 6% of them singletons; the top ten hold around 2.2%. The specimen was CD4+ T cells sorted from PBMCs, collected roughly 15 days after the first yellow fever vaccination. The receptors were sampled from a man aged 18 to 30 who received the YFV17D yellow fever vaccine.

This clonotype was detected ten times or more. The rearrangement joins TRBV6-5 to TRBJ2-1, with D tentatively TRBD2 (6 bases). V was pared by 5 bases and J by 5 bases, with 19 bases between. There are 16 residues in the CDR3. Per the germline V gene, CDR1 is MNHEY and CDR2 is SVGAGI. The CDR3 protein is CASSRIPSVGDNEQFF. Here the CDR3 DNA reads TGTGCCAGCAGTCGCATCCCTAGCGTCGGGGACAATGAGCAGTTCTTC.

This clonotype was detected many times. The chain is built from TRBV7-9 and TRBJ1-4, with TRBD1 matching over 7 bases. With 5 bases clipped from V and 8 bases from J, the junction kept 11 bases outside the gene matches. Looked up from germline, CDR1 is SEHNR and CDR2 is FQNEAQ (reference sequence). The CDR3 runs to 15 residues. This CDR3 is CASSRKGAFNEKLFF. The CDR3 nucleotides read TGTGCCAGCAGCAGGAAGGGGGCATTTAACGAAAAACTGTTTTTT.

This clonotype was detected a few times. The chain links TRBV28 to TRBJ2-1; 10 bases fit TRBD1. CDR1 and CDR2 from the germline V gene are MDHEN and SYDVKM. Trimming took 7 bases from V and 8 from J; bases not matched to a gene: 8. CDR3 size: 14 residues. DNA of the CDR3: TGTGCCAGCACCACCGGGACAGGGGTTCATGAGCAGTTCTTC. As protein: CASTTGTGVHEQFF. The variable domain in full, completed from reference TRBV28 and TRBJ2-1, reads DVKVTQSSRYLVKRTGEKVFLECVQDMDHENMFWYRQDPGLGLRLIYFSYDVKMKEKGDIPEGYSVSREKKERFSLILESASTNQTSMYLCASTTGTGVHEQFFGPGTRLTVL.

This clonotype appeared many times. In DNA, the CDR3 is TGTGCCAGCAGCTTAGCGCGGTGGGGGGGACCCACAGATACGCAGTATTTT. This sequence encodes CASSLARWGGPTDTQYF. J is TRBJ2-3 and V is TRBV7-8; TRBD2 matches 7 bases. The J segment lost 2 bases and the V segment lost 0 bases, leaving 8 bases of the junction unmatched. The CDR3 length is 17 residues. CDR1 and CDR2 (germline): SGHVS, FQNEAQ.

This clonotype was observed at least ten times. This rearrangement joins TRBV5-5 to TRBJ2-1, with 11 bases aligning to TRBD2. CDR1 and CDR2 (germline): SGHKS, YYEKEE (reference sequence). The length of the CDR3 is 16 residues. After removal of 0 bases from V and 6 bases from J, the junction contained 5 bases not matched to a gene. As DNA, the CDR3 is TGTGCCAGCAGCTTGGCCCAACTAGCGGGGGCCAATGAGCAGTTCTTC. Translation gives CASSLAQLAGANEQFF.

In this sample, this clonotype turned up many times. DNA of the CDR3: TGTGCCAGCAGCCGAGGAGGTTCAGCGGACTCAGGGGTGGGGACCCAGTACTTC. Translating gives CASSRGGSADSGVGTQYF. The chain recombines TRBV11-2 with TRBJ2-5; D may be TRBD1 (6 bases). V gave up 5 bases and J gave up 7 bases, with 29 bases separating them. From germline, CDR1 is SGHAT and CDR2 FQNNGV. The CDR3 has 18 residues.

This clonotype showed up many times. The chain links TRBV24-1 to TRBJ1-6; possibly TRBD1 for D (5 bases). The CDR3 has 16 amino acids. Germline V gene data show CDR1 as KGHDR and CDR2 as SFDVKD. Trimming removed 6 bases from V and 0 bases from J, with 11 bases in between. The CDR3 sequence is CATSRQQGSYNSPLHF. CDR3 bases: TGTGCCACCAGTCGACAGCAAGGCTCCTATAATTCACCCCTCCACTTT.

This clonotype showed up just a few times. V and J are TRBV2 and TRBJ2-3; 8 bases align to TRBD2. Germline CDR1 SNHLY, CDR2 FYNNEI. The CDR3 contains 15 residues. Germline trimming cut 4 bases from V and 6 bases from J; bases unmatched to any gene: 9. The CDR3 spells CASSVSSGGWDTQYF. The CDR3 DNA sequence: TGTGCCAGCAGTGTTTCCAGCGGGGGCTGGGATACGCAGTATTTT.

This clonotype was recorded at least ten times. This rearrangement joins TRBV4-1 to TRBJ1-1, with D uncertain. Trimming removed 0 bases at V and 12 bases at J, with 11 bases between. This CDR3 region has 12 residues. CDR1 is MGHRA and CDR2 is YSYEKL in the germline V gene. This chain's CDR3 is CASSQDGRVSFF. The CDR3 nucleotides read TGCGCCAGCAGCCAAGATGGGAGGGTATCTTTCTTT.

With respect to this clonotype: A read error may explain this, as a much larger clone is one base away. The genes are TRBV7-2 and TRBJ1-5; a possible D gene is TRBD1 (5 bases). The CDR3 runs 15 residues. V was clipped by 1 base and J by 7 bases, with 14 bases between them. Per the germline V gene, CDR1 is SGHTA and CDR2 is FQGNSA. The CDR3 loop reads CASSLERWQGQPQHF. DNA of the CDR3: TGTGCCAGCAGCTTAGAGCGGTGGCAGGGACAGCCCCAGCATTTT. The full variable domain, rest sourced from reference TRBV7-2 and TRBJ1-5, is GAGVSQSPSNKVTEKGKDVELRCDPISGHTALYWYRQSLGQGLEFLIYFQGNSAPDKSGLPSDRFSAERTGGSVSTLTIQRTQQEDSAVYLCASSLERWQGQPQHFGDGTRLSIL.

This clonotype came up a few times. This rearrangement joins TRBV11-1 to TRBJ2-1; TRBD1 matches at 7 bases. This CDR3 contains 16 residues. Germline lookup yields CDR1 SGHAT and CDR2 FQDESV (reference sequence). V was pared by 5 bases and J by 1 base, with 8 bases of the junction left unmatched. The CDR3 coding sequence is TGTGCCAGCAGCCGGGGACAGACTATTTCCTACAATGAGCAGTTCTTC. It specifies CASSRGQTISYNEQFF.

This clonotype was seen repeatedly, ten times or more. The chain employs TRBV15 and TRBJ2-5, with 9 positions matching TRBD2. There are 14 residues in the CDR3. In germline, CDR1 is LNHNV, CDR2 YYDKDF (reference sequence). Unmatched junction bases numbered 1, after V lost 0 bases and J lost 5 bases. The CDR3, as DNA: TGTGCCACCAGCAGAGATCTAGCGGGGGAGACCCAGTACTTC. Encoded protein: CATSRDLAGETQYF.

Many counts were recorded for this clonotype. The J gene is TRBJ2-4, the V gene TRBV20-1; 11 bases agree with TRBD1. CDR1 DFQATT and CDR2 SNEGSKA come from the germline V gene (reference sequence). CDR3 size: 13 residues. Losses at the gene ends were 5 bases for V and 7 bases for J; bases not matched to a gene: 4. The CDR3 is CSAWDRGRNIQYF. CDR3 DNA: TGCAGTGCTTGGGACAGGGGGAGGAACATTCAGTACTTC.

This clonotype was seen ten or more times. The chain links TRBV29-1 to TRBJ1-1, with 7 bases that match TRBD1. The CDR3 spans 12 residues. From germline, CDR1 is SQVTM and CDR2 ANQGSEA. Trimming cost V 6 bases and J 4 bases; bases outside gene matches: 5. CDR3 residues: CSVAGGSTEAFF. The CDR3 nucleotides read TGCAGCGTAGCAGGGGGATCCACTGAAGCTTTCTTT.

This clonotype was seen repeatedly, ten times or more. The rearrangement joins TRBV5-1 to TRBJ2-5; unclear D gene. The CDR3 loop spans 12 amino acids. Per germline, CDR1 SGHRS and CDR2 YFSETQ. Trimming took off 1 base at V and 4 bases at J, with 5 bases between the two ends. CDR3 residues: CASSLRRETQYF. The CDR3, as DNA: TGCGCCAGCAGCTTGAGGAGAGAGACCCAGTACTTC. Together with reference TRBV5-1 and TRBJ2-5, the CDR3 gives the full variable domain: KAGVTQTPRYLIKTRGQQVTLSCSPISGHRSVSWYQQTPGQGLQFLFEYFSETQRNKGNFPGRFSGRQFSNSRSEMNVSTLELGDSALYLCASSLRRETQYFGPGTRLLVL.

This clonotype has a count of ten or more. The rearrangement joins TRBV4-2 to TRBJ2-5; tentatively, D is TRBD2 (7 bases). The V end lost 0 bases, the J end lost 5 bases, and 10 bases lay between the germline ends. The CDR3 loop spans 14 amino acids. Germline-derived CDR1 and CDR2 are LGHNA and YNFKEQ. In DNA form, the CDR3 reads TGTGCCAGCAGCCAAGATAGGGGGGGGGAGACCCAGTACTTC. Translation gives CASSQDRGGETQYF.

This clonotype appeared many times. The CDR3 reads CASYGQGHPEQYV. The DNA of the CDR3 is TGTGCCAGCTATGGACAGGGTCACCCAGAGCAGTACGTC. The J gene is TRBJ2-7, the V gene TRBV18; 8 nucleotides match TRBD1. The trim removed 7 bases at V and 7 bases at J, leaving 9 bases unmatched. The germline V gene encodes CDR1 KGHSH and CDR2 LQKENI. This CDR3 contains 13 residues.

This clonotype showed up many times. The chain has TRBV7-8 and TRBJ1-4, with D possibly matching TRBD1 (5 bases). The V end lost 1 base, the J end lost 3 bases, and 12 bases lay between the germline ends. The CDR3 covers 16 residues. Germline values: CDR1 SGHVS, CDR2 FQNEAQ. DNA of the CDR3: TGTGCCAGCAGCTTAGTTGTAGGGGCTGCTAATGAAAAACTGTTTTTT. It codes for CASSLVVGAANEKLFF.

This clonotype was recorded many times. The gene calls are TRBV15 and TRBJ1-2; TRBD1 might be the D (5 bases). Between the trimmed V and J ends, which lost 1 base and 7 bases, there was a span of 10 bases. The CDR3 sequence is 13 residues long. Germline CDR1 LNHNV, CDR2 YYDKDF (reference sequence). CDR3 sequence (DNA): TGTGCCACCAGCAGAGTACAGGCTCTTGGCTACACCTTC. Amino acids: CATSRVQALGYTF. The entire variable domain, with the rest obtained from reference TRBV15 and TRBJ1-2, is as follows: DAMVIQNPRYQVTQFGKPVTLSCSQTLNHNVMYWYQQKSSQAPKLLFHYYDKDFNNEADTPDNFQSRRPNTSFCFLDIRSPGLGDTAMYLCATSRVQALGYTFGSGTRLTVV.

This clonotype has ten or more counts. The chain is built from TRBV12-3 or TRBV12-4 and TRBJ1-1, with a tentative D call TRBD1 (5 bases). Trimming removed 3 bases from V and 5 bases from J, with 13 bases in between. The CDR3 sequence is 14 residues long. CDR3 sequence (DNA): TGTGCCAGCAGTTTTAAGGGGCCAGGAACTGAAGCTTTCTTT. Translation: CASSFKGPGTEAFF.

This clonotype has at least ten counts. The chain is built from TRBV7-9 and TRBJ1-6; D unresolved. This CDR3 is built from 12 residues. Trimming stripped 5 bases from V and 5 bases from J, with 4 bases between. Germline V CDR1 and CDR2: SEHNR, FQNEAQ (reference sequence). CDR3 residues: CASSPNNSPLHF. The CDR3 coding sequence is TGTGCCAGCAGCCCGAATAATTCACCCCTCCACTTT.

This chain connects TRBV7-2 to TRBJ1-2; no clear D. V was clipped by 1 base and J by 0 bases, with 12 bases between them. The CDR3 is 16 residues long. The germline V gene has CDR1 SGHTA and CDR2 FQGNSA. The CDR3 bases are TGTGCCAGCAGCTTAGTAGGCACAGATTCTAACTATGGCTACACCTTC. It yields the protein CASSLVGTDSNYGYTF. Full variable domain (outside the CDR3, taken from reference TRBV7-2 and TRBJ1-2): GAGVSQSPSNKVTEKGKDVELRCDPISGHTALYWYRQSLGQGLEFLIYFQGNSAPDKSGLPSDRFSAERTGGSVSTLTIQRTQQEDSAVYLCASSLVGTDSNYGYTFGSGTRLTVV.

This clonotype was detected many times. This chain links TRBV11-2 with TRBJ2-3; 8 nucleotides align to TRBD2. This CDR3 contains 14 residues. V lost 5 bases, J lost 5 bases, and 6 bases stayed unmatched. Looked up from germline, CDR1 is SGHAT and CDR2 is FQNNGV. CDR3 bases: TGTGCCAGCAGCCCGGCCAGCGGGGGAGATACGCAGTATTTT. It encodes CASSPASGGDTQYF.

This clonotype appeared many times. The chain recombines TRBV7-3 with TRBJ1-1, with D unresolved. The V and J ends lost 4 bases and 7 bases respectively, with 13 bases between them. Germline values: CDR1 SGHTA, CDR2 FQGTGA. The CDR3 sequence is 13 residues long. In DNA, the CDR3 is TGTGCCAGCAGCTCCCACATGGGCGGTGAAGCTTTCTTT. Protein product: CASSSHMGGEAFF. Supplemented by reference TRBV7-3 and TRBJ1-1, the full variable domain reads GAGVSQTPSNKVTEKGKYVELRCDPISGHTALYWYRQSLGQGPEFLIYFQGTGAADDSGLPNDRFFAVRPEGSVSTLKIQRTERGDSAVYLCASSSHMGGEAFFGQGTRLTVV.

This clonotype was counted at least ten times. The CDR3 spells CSAEMRRDLFTDTQYF. In nucleotides, the CDR3 is TGCAGTGCTGAAATGAGGCGTGACCTGTTCACAGATACGCAGTATTTT. The V gene is TRBV20-1, the J gene TRBJ2-3; the D is unclear. The CDR3 consists of 16 residues. Between the trimmed V and J ends, which lost 5 bases and 2 bases, there was a span of 20 bases. The germline V gene encodes CDR1 DFQATT and CDR2 SNEGSKA (reference sequence).

In its sample, this clonotype was seen many times. V usage is TRBV20-1 and J usage is TRBJ1-2, with D possibly matching TRBD1 (5 bases). Trimming shortened V by 1 base and J by 4 bases, and 13 bases separated the two germline ends. The length of the CDR3 is 14 residues. Germline CDR1 reads DFQATT; CDR2 reads SNEGSKA (reference sequence). CDR3 in amino acids: CSARVVGGAYGYTF. CDR3 coding DNA: TGCAGTGCTAGAGTTGTTGGGGGTGCCTATGGCTACACCTTC.

The sample holds many counts of this clonotype. The CDR3 loop reads CASSPDGSTDTQYF. DNA of the CDR3: TGCGCCAGCAGCCCGGACGGAAGCACAGATACGCAGTATTTT. V is TRBV5-1 and J is TRBJ2-3; D not resolved. The CDR3 is 14 amino acids. The germline V gene encodes CDR1 SGHRS and CDR2 YFSETQ. Trimming pared 4 bases from V and 0 bases from J, leaving 9 bases between.

This clonotype was recorded at least ten times. This chain uses TRBV28 with TRBJ2-3; D is unresolved. The CDR3 has 13 amino acids. V lost 6 bases to trimming and J lost 4 bases, with 11 bases between them. Germline V lookup: CDR1 MDHEN, CDR2 SYDVKM. The CDR3 here is CASSIRRADTQYF. The CDR3 region has the DNA TGTGCCAGCAGCATACGACGAGCAGATACGCAGTATTTT.